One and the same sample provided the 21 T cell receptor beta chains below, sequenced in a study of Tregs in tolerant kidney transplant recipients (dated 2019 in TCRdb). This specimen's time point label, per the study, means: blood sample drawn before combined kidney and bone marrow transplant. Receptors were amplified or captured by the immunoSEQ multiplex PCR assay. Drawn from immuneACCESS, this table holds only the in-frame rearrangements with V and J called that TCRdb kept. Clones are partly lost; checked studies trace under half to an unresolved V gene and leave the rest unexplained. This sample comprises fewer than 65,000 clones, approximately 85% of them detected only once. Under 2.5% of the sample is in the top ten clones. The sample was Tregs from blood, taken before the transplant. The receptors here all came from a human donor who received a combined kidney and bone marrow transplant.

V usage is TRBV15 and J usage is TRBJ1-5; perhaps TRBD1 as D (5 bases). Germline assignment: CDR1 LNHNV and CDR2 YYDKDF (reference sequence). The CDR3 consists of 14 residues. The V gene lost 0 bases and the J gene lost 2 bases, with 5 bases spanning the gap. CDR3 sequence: CATSREGGNQPQHF. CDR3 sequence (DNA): TGTGCCACCAGCAGAGAGGGGGGCAATCAGCCCCAGCATTTT.

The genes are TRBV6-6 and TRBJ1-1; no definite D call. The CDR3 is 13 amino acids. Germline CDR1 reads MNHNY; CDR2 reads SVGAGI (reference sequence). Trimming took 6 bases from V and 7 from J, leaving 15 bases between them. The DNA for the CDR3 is TGTGCCAGCAGCCGACGAGGACGGTATGAAGCTTTCTTT. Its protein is CASSRRGRYEAFF.

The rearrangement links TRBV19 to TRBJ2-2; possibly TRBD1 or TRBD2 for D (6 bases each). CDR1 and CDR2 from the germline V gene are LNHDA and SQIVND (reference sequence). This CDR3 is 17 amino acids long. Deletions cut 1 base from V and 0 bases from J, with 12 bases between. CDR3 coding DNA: TGTGCCAGTAGTATAGCGGGGGCCACCGCGAACACCGGGGAGCTGTTTTTT. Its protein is CASSIAGATANTGELFF.

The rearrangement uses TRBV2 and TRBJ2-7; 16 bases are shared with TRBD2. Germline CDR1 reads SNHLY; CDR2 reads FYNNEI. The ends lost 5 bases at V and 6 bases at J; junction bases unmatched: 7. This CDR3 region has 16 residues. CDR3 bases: TGTGCCAGCAGTTCCGGGACTAGCGGGAGGGCCTCCGAGCAGTACTTC. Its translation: CASSSGTSGRASEQYF.

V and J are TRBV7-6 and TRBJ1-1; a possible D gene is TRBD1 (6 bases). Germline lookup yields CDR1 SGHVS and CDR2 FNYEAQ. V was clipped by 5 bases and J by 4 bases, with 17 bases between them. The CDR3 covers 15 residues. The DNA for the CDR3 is TGTGCCAGCAGCCTAGAGGGGGGCGCGACCACTGAAGCTTTCTTT. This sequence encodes CASSLEGGATTEAFF.

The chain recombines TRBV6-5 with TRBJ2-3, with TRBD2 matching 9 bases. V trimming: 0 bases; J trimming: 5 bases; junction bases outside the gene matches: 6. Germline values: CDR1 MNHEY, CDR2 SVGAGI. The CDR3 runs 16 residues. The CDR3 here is CASSYSSGRGGDTQYF. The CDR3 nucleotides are TGTGCCAGCAGTTACTCTAGCGGGAGAGGCGGAGATACGCAGTATTTT.

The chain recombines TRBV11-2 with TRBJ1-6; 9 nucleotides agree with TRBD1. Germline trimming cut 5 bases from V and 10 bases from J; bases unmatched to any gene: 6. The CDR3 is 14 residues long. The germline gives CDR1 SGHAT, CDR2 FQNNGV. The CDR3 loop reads CASSTRTGDSPLHF. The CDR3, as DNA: TGTGCCAGCAGCACCCGGACAGGGGACTCACCCCTCCACTTT. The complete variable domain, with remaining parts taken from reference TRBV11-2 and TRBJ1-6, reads EAGVAQSPRYKIIEKRQSVAFWCNPISGHATLYWYQQILGQGPKLLIQFQNNGVVDDSQLPKDRFSAERLKGVDSTLKIQPAKLEDSAVYLCASSTRTGDSPLHFGNGTRLTVT.

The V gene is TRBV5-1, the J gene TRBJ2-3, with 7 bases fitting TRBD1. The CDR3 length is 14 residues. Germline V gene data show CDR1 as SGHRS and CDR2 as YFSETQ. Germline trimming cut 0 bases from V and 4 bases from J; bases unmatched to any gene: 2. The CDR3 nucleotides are TGCGCCAGCAGCTTGGGCCAGGGGGCAGATACGCAGTATTTT. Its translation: CASSLGQGADTQYF.

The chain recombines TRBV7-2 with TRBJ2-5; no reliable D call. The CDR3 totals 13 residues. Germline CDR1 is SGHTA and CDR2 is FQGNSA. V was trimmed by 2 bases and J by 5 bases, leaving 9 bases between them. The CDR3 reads CASSLRVRETQYF. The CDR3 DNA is TGTGCCAGCAGCTTAAGGGTCCGGGAGACCCAGTACTTC.

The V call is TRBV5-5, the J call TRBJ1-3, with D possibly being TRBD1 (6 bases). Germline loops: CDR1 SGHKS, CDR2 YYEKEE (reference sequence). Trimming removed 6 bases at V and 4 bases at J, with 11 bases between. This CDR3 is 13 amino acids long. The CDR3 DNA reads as TGTGCCAGCACCAGGGACATCGGAAACACCATATATTTT. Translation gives CASTRDIGNTIYF.

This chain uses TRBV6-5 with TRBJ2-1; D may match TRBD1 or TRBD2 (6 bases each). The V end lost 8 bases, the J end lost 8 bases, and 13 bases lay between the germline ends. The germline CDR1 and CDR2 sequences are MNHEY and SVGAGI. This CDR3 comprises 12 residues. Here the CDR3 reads CASGGRADEQFF. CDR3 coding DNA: TGTGCCAGCGGGGGGCGGGCCGATGAGCAGTTCTTC.

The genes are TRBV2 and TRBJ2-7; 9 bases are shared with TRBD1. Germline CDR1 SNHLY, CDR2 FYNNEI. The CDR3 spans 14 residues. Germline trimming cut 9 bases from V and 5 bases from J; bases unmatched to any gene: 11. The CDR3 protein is CARTTTQGAHEQYF. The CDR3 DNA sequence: TGTGCCAGAACCACAACACAGGGGGCCCACGAGCAGTACTTC.

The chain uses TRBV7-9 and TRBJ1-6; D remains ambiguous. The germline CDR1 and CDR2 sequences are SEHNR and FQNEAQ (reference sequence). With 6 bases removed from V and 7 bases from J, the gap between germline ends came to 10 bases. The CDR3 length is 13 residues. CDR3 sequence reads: CASSFTENSPLHF. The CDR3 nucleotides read TGTGCCAGCAGTTTCACAGAGAATTCACCCCTCCACTTT.

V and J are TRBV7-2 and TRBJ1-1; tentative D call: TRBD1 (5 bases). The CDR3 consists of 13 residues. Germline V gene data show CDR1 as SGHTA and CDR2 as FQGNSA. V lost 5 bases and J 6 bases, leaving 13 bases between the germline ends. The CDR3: CASSPPGTAEAFF. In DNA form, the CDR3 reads TGTGCCAGCAGCCCTCCGGGGACGGCTGAAGCTTTCTTT.

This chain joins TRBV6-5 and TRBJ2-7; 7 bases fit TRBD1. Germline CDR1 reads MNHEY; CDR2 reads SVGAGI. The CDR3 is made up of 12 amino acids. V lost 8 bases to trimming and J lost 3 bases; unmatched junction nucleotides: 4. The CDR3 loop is CASGQAGYEQYF. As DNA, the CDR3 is TGTGCCAGCGGACAGGCAGGCTACGAGCAGTACTTC.

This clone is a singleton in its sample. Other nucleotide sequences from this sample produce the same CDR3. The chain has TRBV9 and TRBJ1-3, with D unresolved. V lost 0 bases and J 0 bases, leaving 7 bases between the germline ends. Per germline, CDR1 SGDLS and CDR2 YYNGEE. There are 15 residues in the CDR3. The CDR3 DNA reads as TGTGCCAGCAGCGTAGGCGGCAGCTCTGGAAACACCATATATTTT. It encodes CASSVGGSSGNTIYF.

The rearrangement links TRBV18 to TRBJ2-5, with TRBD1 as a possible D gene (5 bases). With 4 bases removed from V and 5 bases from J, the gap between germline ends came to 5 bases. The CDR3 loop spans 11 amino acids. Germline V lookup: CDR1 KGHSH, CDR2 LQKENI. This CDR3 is CASSQGETQYF. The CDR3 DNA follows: TGTGCCAGCTCACAGGGGGAGACCCAGTACTTC.

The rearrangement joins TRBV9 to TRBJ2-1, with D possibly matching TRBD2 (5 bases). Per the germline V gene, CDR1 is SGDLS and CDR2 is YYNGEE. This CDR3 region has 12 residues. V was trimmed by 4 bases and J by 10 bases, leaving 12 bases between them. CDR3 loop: CASSWLAGEQFF. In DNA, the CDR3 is TGTGCCAGCAGCTGGCTGGCGGGCGAGCAGTTCTTC.

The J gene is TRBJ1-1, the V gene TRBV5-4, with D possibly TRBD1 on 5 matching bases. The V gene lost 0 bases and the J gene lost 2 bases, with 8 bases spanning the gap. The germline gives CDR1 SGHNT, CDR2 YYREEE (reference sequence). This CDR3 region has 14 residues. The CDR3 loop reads CASSLGGVNTEAFF. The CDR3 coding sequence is TGTGCCAGCAGCTTGGGGGGGGTTAACACTGAAGCTTTCTTT.

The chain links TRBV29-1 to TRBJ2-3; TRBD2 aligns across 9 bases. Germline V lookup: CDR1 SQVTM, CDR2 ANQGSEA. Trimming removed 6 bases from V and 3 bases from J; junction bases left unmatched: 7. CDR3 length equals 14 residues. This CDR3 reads CSVSTSGITDTQYF. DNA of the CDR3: TGCAGCGTCTCGACTAGCGGAATAACAGATACGCAGTATTTT.

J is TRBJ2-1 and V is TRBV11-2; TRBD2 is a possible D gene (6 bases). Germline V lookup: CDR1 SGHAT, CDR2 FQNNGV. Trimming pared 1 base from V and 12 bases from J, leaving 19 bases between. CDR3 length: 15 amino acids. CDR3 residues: CASSLVPGEVVGQFF. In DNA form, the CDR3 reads TGTGCCAGCAGCTTAGTTCCGGGAGAGGTTGTTGGGCAGTTCTTC.